A single sample is the source of the 17 T cell receptor beta chains below, sequenced in a study of response to subunit inactivated influenza vaccine. TCRdb recomputed calls from the RT-PCR reads with MiXCR, one row per CDR3 protein. The sample includes about 170,000 distinct CDR3 sequences, approximately 12% of them seen just once. The same specimen was also included in a second study, on T cells expressing NK-cell markers. That paper adds: The TCR beta cDNA came from 5'RACE template switching with UMIs.

The sequencing used CD8+ T cells sorted from PBMCs, collected 11 to 12 days after vaccination. The receptors derive from a man in his fifties or sixties who received an inactivated influenza vaccine.

This sequence joins TRBV25-1 and TRBJ2-7; perhaps TRBD1 as D (5 bases). This CDR3 is built from 10 residues. V dropped 10 bases and J dropped 12 bases, with 16 bases sitting between them. CDR1 MGHDK and CDR2 SYGVNS come from the germline V gene. CDR3 region: CATQAAGMYF. CDR3 sequence (DNA): TGTGCCACCCAGGCTGCAGGGATGTACTTC.

The table lists this clonotype with a few counts. This rearrangement joins TRBV4-3 to TRBJ2-2; no clear D. Germline CDR1 is LGHNA and CDR2 is YSLEER. The CDR3 contains 16 residues. V was trimmed by 0 bases and J by 3 bases, leaving 11 bases between them. CDR3 nucleotides: TGCGCCAGCAGCCAAGATAGGGTAACGCACACCGGGGAGCTGTTTTTT. Its translation is CASSQDRVTHTGELFF.

This clonotype was seen a handful of times. The gene calls are TRBV5-1 and TRBJ2-7, with 8 bases matching TRBD1. The CDR3 is made up of 15 amino acids. Germline V gene sequence: CDR1 SGHRS, CDR2 YFSETQ. With V trimmed by 0 bases and J by 0 bases, 2 bases remained unmatched. CDR3 DNA sequence: TGCGCCAGCAGCTTGGAGGGACAGGCCTCCTACGAGCAGTACTTC. This translates into CASSLEGQASYEQYF. Filled out from reference TRBV5-1 and TRBJ2-7, the complete variable domain reads KAGVTQTPRYLIKTRGQQVTLSCSPISGHRSVSWYQQTPGQGLQFLFEYFSETQRNKGNFPGRFSGRQFSNSRSEMNVSTLELGDSALYLCASSLEGQASYEQYFGPGTRLTVT.

The gene calls are TRBV28 and TRBJ2-6; tentative D call: TRBD1 (5 bases). The CDR3 length is 18 residues. V was trimmed by 5 bases and J by 0 bases, leaving 17 bases between them. Germline assignment: CDR1 MDHEN and CDR2 SYDVKM. CDR3 sequence: CASSPPTVLTSGANVLTF. The CDR3 bases are TGTGCCAGCAGTCCTCCGACAGTCCTCACCTCTGGGGCCAACGTCCTGACTTTC.

The chain recombines TRBV4-1 with TRBJ1-2, with D uncertain. The ends were cut back, 5 bases at V and 4 bases at J, with 14 bases in the middle. The CDR3 runs 14 residues. Germline V gene data show CDR1 as MGHRA and CDR2 as YSYEKL. The CDR3 DNA follows: TGCGCCAGCAGCGAAGTAGGGTCTCTCTATGGCTACACCTTC. Its translation is CASSEVGSLYGYTF.

Comments on this clonotype: This may be a read error: a much more frequent sequence differs by one nucleotide. The genes are TRBV28 and TRBJ2-5, with a tentative D call TRBD2 (5 bases). The CDR3 runs 16 residues. CDR1 and CDR2 from the germline V gene are MDHEN and SYDVKM. Trimming removed 5 bases at V and 5 bases at J, with 21 bases between. For the CDR3, the DNA is TGTGCCAGCAGTCCGTCGAGGGCAGGCTTTCAGGAGACCCAGTACTTC. Its protein product is CASSPSRAGFQETQYF.

In this sample, this clonotype turned up a few times. The chain joins TRBV11-1 to TRBJ2-1; no definite D call. The CDR3 length is 14 residues. Trimming removed 0 bases from V and 6 bases from J, with 9 bases in between. CDR1 is SGHAT, CDR2 FQDESV, per germline (reference sequence). As DNA, the CDR3 is TGTGCCAGCAGCTTAGCGCAACAACTCAATGAGCAGTTCTTC. It is translated as CASSLAQQLNEQFF.

This clonotype was detected ten times or more. This chain links TRBV19 with TRBJ2-1; TRBD2 is a possible D gene (6 bases). The germline V gene has CDR1 LNHDA and CDR2 SQIVND (reference sequence). V dropped 4 bases and J dropped 3 bases, with 19 bases sitting between them. The CDR3 loop spans 17 amino acids. The CDR3 sequence: CASSTSGLPGLYNEQFF. In DNA, the CDR3 is TGTGCCAGTAGTACTTCGGGACTCCCAGGGCTCTACAATGAGCAGTTCTTC.

A few counts support this clonotype. The chain joins TRBV4-3 to TRBJ2-1, with 7 bases matching TRBD2. V lost 4 bases to trimming and J lost 2 bases; unmatched junction nucleotides: 5. CDR3 length equals 15 residues. The germline V gene has CDR1 LGHNA and CDR2 YSLEER. The CDR3 nucleotides read TGCGCCAGCAGCCCTGGGAGGGCCCCCTACAATGAGCAGTTCTTC. It codes for CASSPGRAPYNEQFF.

The rearrangement joins TRBV28 to TRBJ1-1; weak D call: TRBD1 (6 bases). V dropped 7 bases and J dropped 3 bases, with 21 bases sitting between them. Germline CDR1 reads MDHEN; CDR2 reads SYDVKM. There are 16 residues in the CDR3. In nucleotides, the CDR3 is TGTGCCAGCATTCTAACAGGGAGAATCGGAGACACTGAAGCTTTCTTT. As protein: CASILTGRIGDTEAFF.

This chain joins TRBV28 and TRBJ1-1; the D is unclear. The CDR3 loop spans 12 amino acids. Germline V gene lookup returns CDR1 MDHEN and CDR2 SYDVKM. V lost 4 bases and J lost 10, with 13 bases in between. Written as DNA, the CDR3 is TGTGCCAGCAGTTGGCCCGGGGAGGCAGCTTTCTTT. This codes for CASSWPGEAAFF. Supplemented by reference TRBV28 and TRBJ1-1, the full variable domain reads DVKVTQSSRYLVKRTGEKVFLECVQDMDHENMFWYRQDPGLGLRLIYFSYDVKMKEKGDIPEGYSVSREKKERFSLILESASTNQTSMYLCASSWPGEAAFFGQGTRLTVV.

The V and J genes are TRBV6-5 and TRBJ2-3, with D perhaps matching TRBD1 (6 bases). The CDR3 covers 15 residues. Germline V gene data show CDR1 as MNHEY and CDR2 as SVGAGI. Trimming removed 0 bases from V and 6 bases from J, with 13 bases in between. The CDR3 DNA is TGTGCCAGCAGTTACTCAGGCAGGGGCCACGATACGCAGTATTTT. Its protein is CASSYSGRGHDTQYF.

This clonotype has at least ten counts. This sequence joins TRBV29-1 and TRBJ2-2, with 7 nucleotides matching TRBD1. CDR3 size: 16 residues. The junction had 6 bases not matched to a gene; V was cut back by 0 bases and J by 2 bases. Germline V gene lookup returns CDR1 SQVTM and CDR2 ANQGSEA. CDR3 sequence reads: CSVEDRRQGNTGELFF. The CDR3 nucleotides read TGCAGCGTTGAAGATCGAAGACAGGGCAACACCGGGGAGCTGTTTTTT.

A few counts support this clonotype. A single base separates this from a much larger clone, so it may be a read error. This chain links TRBV7-9 with TRBJ2-7; D is unresolved. Germline CDR1 and CDR2: SEHNR and FQNEAQ (reference sequence). The CDR3 sequence is 11 residues long. The V gene lost 5 bases and the J gene lost 3 bases, with 5 bases spanning the gap. CDR3 DNA sequence: TGTGCCAGCAGCCCTTACTACGAGCAGTACTTC. Protein sequence: CASSPYYEQYF.

This clonotype appeared a few times. V gene TRBV28 combines with J gene TRBJ2-7; weak D call: TRBD2 (5 bases). The V end was cut by 3 bases, the J end by 2 bases, with 11 bases between. Germline CDR1 and CDR2: MDHEN and SYDVKM. The CDR3 length is 14 residues. DNA for the CDR3: TGTGCCAGCAGTTTGACGAGGGCCCCCTACGAGCAGTACTTC. Translating it yields CASSLTRAPYEQYF. Full variable domain (remainder filled in from reference TRBV28 and TRBJ2-7): DVKVTQSSRYLVKRTGEKVFLECVQDMDHENMFWYRQDPGLGLRLIYFSYDVKMKEKGDIPEGYSVSREKKERFSLILESASTNQTSMYLCASSLTRAPYEQYFGPGTRLTVT.

This clonotype was detected only a few times. The CDR3 coding sequence is TGTGCCAGCAGCCCCGGGCCAGAGTTACGGGGAGCTTTCTTT. Residues: CASSPGPELRGAFF. The chain combines TRBV5-5 with TRBJ1-1, with unresolved D. Germline assignment: CDR1 SGHKS and CDR2 YYEKEE (reference sequence). The CDR3 has 14 residues. V lost 4 bases and J lost 10, with 20 bases in between. The full variable domain, completed using reference TRBV5-5 and TRBJ1-1, is DAGVTQSPTHLIKTRGQQVTLRCSPISGHKSVSWYQQVLGQGPQFIFQYYEKEERGRGNFPDRFSARQFPNYSSELNVNALLLGDSALYLCASSPGPELRGAFFGQGTRLTVV.

The rearrangement joins TRBV7-6 to TRBJ2-3; D gene ambiguous. This CDR3 is 13 amino acids long. Trimming took 2 bases from V and 7 from J, leaving 10 bases between them. CDR1 and CDR2 (germline): SGHVS, FNYEAQ. The CDR3 bases are TGTGCCAGCAGCTTACACCCGTCAAATACGCAGTATTTT. Residues: CASSLHPSNTQYF.